This entry is about one T cell receptor beta chain. Its binding antigen is unknown. There are no base qualities to consult, and no much larger clone falls within one base. There are 14 amino acids in the CDR3, from cysteine to phenylalanine inclusive. The read is trimmed to its CDR3 DNA, 42 bases read in frame from base 1. According to the germline V gene, CDR1 reads SGHTA and CDR2 reads FQGNSA. The germline ends are 26 bases apart after V is trimmed by 8 bases and J by 12 bases. The data originate from a study of T cell changes during pregnancy in multiple sclerosis (dated by TCRdb to the late 2010s). Background for the entire study: Changes in the T cell repertoire over the course of pregnancy were examined in this study in women with multiple sclerosis.

The library relied on the immunoSEQ multiplex PCR assay. The immuneACCESS repertoire file appears here via TCRdb, limited to in-frame rearrangements. These files lack a portion of the clones; in checked studies, under half of the deficit traces to unresolved V genes, and the cause of the others is not known. The sample contains some 29,000 clones, roughly 89% of them found a single time. About 0.5% of the sample is held by the ten biggest clonotypes. This chain is built from TRBV7-2 and TRBJ2-7, with TRBD2 as a weak D call on 6 bases. This clonotype was sampled from a female donor in good health, enrolled as a control in a pregnancy study. Sequenced material: CD4+ T cells from peripheral blood mononuclear cells, taken in the first trimester of pregnancy. The nucleotide sequence is TGTGCCAGCCTTACGGTGGGACTGGAAGTCACTCCGTACTTC. Its product reads: CASLTVGLEVTPYF. The CDR3, completed at both ends by the reference TRBV7-2 and TRBJ2-7 genes, gives the full variable domain GAGVSQSPSNKVTEKGKDVELRCDPISGHTALYWYRQSLGQGLEFLIYFQGNSAPDKSGLPSDRFSAERTGGSVSTLTIQRTQQEDSAVYLCASLTVGLEVTPYFGPGTRLTVT.